The entry below gives a single T cell receptor beta chain sequence along with its context. The target antigen is unknown. The source of the sample is a study of T cell clones after liver transplantation. About the study: Tolerance: complete withdrawal held at least one year, liver enzymes staying within twice normal.

TCRdb's copy holds only in-frame clones and misses some; the assay was immunoSEQ multiplex PCR. This sample carries tens of thousands of clones, roughly 90% of them seen once, and the ten largest clones take under 3.5%. Germline V gives CDR1 SGHTA, CDR2 FQGNSA. CDR3 length equals 14 residues. V lost 4 bases and J lost 2, with 9 bases in between. Study-level findings and limits: A larger donor-reactive than third-party decline suggested partial antigen-specific deletion. In two subjects, few donor cells limited the measurable donor-reactive repertoire.

The origin of this receptor is a human donor who received a liver transplant. The J gene is TRBJ1-5, the V gene TRBV7-2, with D maybe TRBD1 (6 bases). The material was CD4+ T cells from blood, obtained before liver transplant. The CDR3 nucleotides are TGTGCCAGCAGCTCGCGACAGGGCAATCAGCCCCAGCATTTT. Encoded protein: CASSSRQGNQPQHF.